This T cell receptor (beta chain) comes out of a study of vaccination and CD4 T cells after COVID-19. Sequence data for DNA of cultured CD4+ T cells were generated by the Oncomine TCR Beta short-read assay. Via MiXCR, TCRdb re-called the PCR reads, giving one row per CDR3 protein. The table has over 15,000 distinct CDR3 sequences, around half seen once. The treatment was: approximately 9-day PBMC culture with coronavirus spike peptide pools or control peptides (ViraFEST assay). The CDR3 totals 14 residues. V was cut by 4 bases and J by 2 bases, with 10 bases left in between. Germline values: CDR1 LGHNA, CDR2 YNFKEQ. Points on this clonotype: Its cognate antigen is unknown.

The gene calls are TRBV4-2 and TRBJ2-3; the D gene could be TRBD1 or TRBD2 (5 bases each). This TCR was recovered from a human donor who had recovered from COVID-19. Material: CD4+ T cells from blood, cultured in vitro, obtained before SARS-CoV-2 vaccination. The CDR3 nucleotides read TGTGCCAGCAGCCGGGACCGAAACACAGATACGCAGTATTTT. The encoded protein is CASSRDRNTDTQYF.